The 12 T cell receptor beta chains listed next were all sequenced from one sample in a study of blood T cell repertoires in COVID-19 (dated by TCRdb to 2019 to 2021). The library was prepared using the immunoSEQ multiplex PCR assay. The source is immuneACCESS, and TCRdb retained only in-frame sequences with V and J called. Part of the clones is not carried over; for the studies checked, unresolved V genes explain less than half of this, and the remainder is unexplained. In all, the sample holds about half a million clones, and 80% to 90% of those were seen once. The top ten clones comprise more than 3% of the sample. Sequencing input: peripheral blood. The receptors come from a human donor in a cohort sampled during active COVID-19.

The V call is TRBV28, the J call TRBJ2-3, with a possible D match to TRBD2 (6 bases). This CDR3 spans 16 amino acids. Germline V lookup: CDR1 MDHEN, CDR2 SYDVKM. V was clipped by 5 bases and J by 0 bases, with 15 bases between them. The CDR3 DNA reads TGTGCCAGCAGTCCGGGAGCAGTTCGTAGCACAGATACGCAGTATTTT. This codes for CASSPGAVRSTDTQYF.

As concerns this clone: One end of the junction does not line up with germline, which may come from a read error. This chain links TRBV11-2 with TRBJ2-7; D may be TRBD2 (6 bases). Germline V gives CDR1 SGHAT, CDR2 FQNNGV. The CDR3 has 13 amino acids. The CDR3 DNA follows: TGTGCCAGCACCTTAAGTCTTCGGGGGGAGCAGTACTTC. Protein product: CASTLSLRGEQYF.

This sequence joins TRBV28 and TRBJ2-7; 9 bases align to TRBD1. The CDR3 extends over 15 amino acids. The V gene's germline CDR1 is MDHEN and CDR2 SYDVKM. J lost 6 bases, V lost 5 bases, and 11 bases had no gene match. CDR3 bases: TGTGCCAGCAGTCCACCCAACAGGGGGCTGGGCGAGCAGTACTTC. This sequence encodes CASSPPNRGLGEQYF.

This chain uses TRBV5-1 with TRBJ2-4; D is perhaps TRBD2 (6 bases). This CDR3 comprises 13 residues. V gave up 0 bases and J gave up 7 bases, with 8 bases separating them. The V gene's germline CDR1 is SGHRS and CDR2 YFSETQ. The CDR3 protein is CASSLAGGNIQYF. In DNA form, the CDR3 reads TGCGCCAGCAGCTTGGCAGGAGGGAACATTCAGTACTTC.

The J gene is TRBJ1-4, the V gene TRBV6-1, with 7 bases lining up with TRBD1. V was pared by 4 bases and J by 0 bases, with 5 bases of the junction left unmatched. The CDR3 totals 16 residues. CDR1 and CDR2 from the germline V gene are MNHNS and SASEGT. The CDR3 reads CASSVGTVATNEKLFF. The CDR3 nucleotides read TGTGCCAGCAGTGTTGGGACAGTAGCAACTAATGAAAAACTGTTTTTT.

V is TRBV28 and J is TRBJ2-1; TRBD2 matches 9 bases. In germline, CDR1 is MDHEN, CDR2 SYDVKM. The CDR3 is made up of 17 amino acids. The V segment lost 1 base and the J segment 7 bases; nucleotides outside the gene matches: 11. This CDR3 is CASSLSWREGLRNEQFF. CDR3 in DNA: TGTGCCAGCAGTTTATCGTGGCGGGAGGGCCTCAGGAATGAGCAGTTCTTC.

This clone was observed once. The rearrangement joins TRBV4-3 to TRBJ1-1, with D perhaps matching TRBD1 (6 bases). The CDR3 is 15 residues long. In germline, CDR1 is LGHNA, CDR2 YSLEER. The ends were cut back, 1 base at V and 2 bases at J, with 11 bases in the middle. CDR3 in amino acids: CASSQVGHSNTEAFF. In nucleotides, the CDR3 is TGCGCCAGCAGCCAAGTGGGACACTCAAACACTGAAGCTTTCTTT.

The chain couples TRBV20-1 to TRBJ2-1, with D tentatively TRBD2 (5 bases). Germline CDR1 reads DFQATT; CDR2 reads SNEGSKA (reference sequence). The length of the CDR3 is 15 residues. Trimming took off 3 bases at V and 7 bases at J, with 19 bases between the two ends. CDR3 DNA: TGCAGTGCTAGTTTACGGAGTTCGGGGAAAAATGAGCAGTTCTTC. This sequence encodes CSASLRSSGKNEQFF.

The chain recombines TRBV3-1 (or the pseudogene TRBV3-2) with TRBJ2-3, with D possibly being TRBD2 (6 bases). Trimming took off 4 bases at V and 2 bases at J, with 13 bases between the two ends. In germline, CDR1 is LGHDT, CDR2 YNNKEL (reference sequence). The CDR3 length is 15 residues. The CDR3 is CASSLYSGPTDTQYF. In DNA, the CDR3 is TGTGCCAGCAGCCTTTATAGCGGACCCACAGATACGCAGTATTTT.

The rearrangement links TRBV13 to TRBJ1-1; no definite D call. CDR3 length: 15 amino acids. V dropped 5 bases and J dropped 5 bases, with 18 bases sitting between them. CDR1 PRHDT and CDR2 FYEKMQ come from the germline V gene (reference sequence). CDR3: CASSPPSGEGTEAFF. The CDR3 region has the DNA TGTGCCAGCAGCCCCCCAAGCGGCGAGGGTACTGAAGCTTTCTTT. The variable domain in full, completed from reference TRBV13 and TRBJ1-1, reads AAGVIQSPRHLIKEKRETATLKCYPIPRHDTVYWYQQGPGQDPQFLISFYEKMQSDKGSIPDRFSAQQFSDYHSELNMSSLELGDSALYFCASSPPSGEGTEAFFGQGTRLTVV.

The chain couples TRBV7-2 to TRBJ1-3; D is unclear. CDR1 and CDR2 from the germline V gene are SGHTA and FQGNSA. The CDR3 is made up of 16 amino acids. V lost 5 bases to trimming and J lost 0 bases, with 14 bases between them. The chain's CDR3 is CASSALQVPSGNTIYF. The DNA of the CDR3 is TGTGCCAGCAGCGCACTCCAGGTCCCCTCTGGAAACACCATATATTTT.

This chain connects TRBV5-1 to TRBJ1-1; D is ambiguous. CDR1 and CDR2 (germline): SGHRS, YFSETQ. V was pared by 3 bases and J by 9 bases, with 15 bases between. This CDR3 is built from 13 residues. The CDR3 sequence: CASSWSRETQAFF. Here the CDR3 DNA reads TGCGCCAGCAGCTGGAGCCGGGAGACGCAAGCTTTCTTT. The full variable domain, rest sourced from reference TRBV5-1 and TRBJ1-1, is KAGVTQTPRYLIKTRGQQVTLSCSPISGHRSVSWYQQTPGQGLQFLFEYFSETQRNKGNFPGRFSGRQFSNSRSEMNVSTLELGDSALYLCASSWSRETQAFFGQGTRLTVV.